This TCR beta chain was retrieved from a study of shared clonotypes between healthy human individuals. On the study more broadly: CD4 naive cells filled three plates per donor, CD4 memory three, CD8 naive two and CD8 memory one. Points from the study as a whole: Rarefaction showed that sequencing of sorted subsets was incomplete (despite large depth).

The assay was carried out at the deep level. Per sorted-subset replicate PCR, input was approximately 180 ng DNA, representing about 30,000 T cell genomes. TCRdb's table, derived via immunoSEQ multiplex PCR, lists solely in-frame clones and lacks some. The sample has roughly 1,600,000 clones; 97% to 99% are singletons. Concerning this clone: Its target is unknown.

Germline V gene lookup returns CDR1 ENHRY and CDR2 SYGVKD. CDR3 length equals 12 residues. Trimming removed 4 bases at V and 4 bases at J, with 4 bases between. Sequenced sample: naive CD4+ T cells sorted from blood. Subset meaning: CD45RA+ positively selected. The sequence was obtained from a man aged 25 to 40 in good health. The rearrangement links TRBV10-3 to TRBJ2-2, with no clear D. The CDR3 DNA sequence: TGTGCCATCAGTGTGTCCACCGGGGAGCTGTTTTTT. Translation: CAISVSTGELFF.